This TCR beta chain derives from a study of Ad26.COV2.S vaccination and SARS-CoV-2 variants. Study-wide results and limits: Spike-specific TCR breadth was greater in vaccine than placebo recipients. The breadth of spike-specific CD8+ and CD4+ T cell responses after vaccination was reportedly substantial. TCR breadth and depth analyses may have underestimated total T cell responses. Vaccine and placebo groups showed comparable non-spike TCR breadth.

The CDR3 runs 18 residues. J lost 2 bases, V lost 1 base, and 11 bases had no gene match. Germline CDR1 MGHDK, CDR2 SYGVNS. On this clone itself: Its antigen remains unknown.

Method: immunoSEQ multiplex PCR; TCRdb's copy keeps in-frame clones and lacks some. The sample yields just over 350,000 clones, about 90% seen once. This clonotype originated in a human donor who had recovered from COVID-19. The gene calls are TRBV25-1 and TRBJ2-5, with 9 bases aligning to TRBD2. The starting material was peripheral blood, obtained after recovery from COVID-19. CDR3 sequence: CASSELKASGAVQETQYF. CDR3 in DNA: TGTGCCAGCAGTGAATTAAAGGCTAGCGGGGCTGTACAAGAGACCCAGTACTTC. Filled out from reference TRBV25-1 and TRBJ2-5, the complete variable domain reads EADIYQTPRYLVIGTGKKITLECSQTMGHDKMYWYQQDPGMELHLIHYSYGVNSTEKGDLSSESTVSRIRTEHFPLTLESARPSHTSQYLCASSELKASGAVQETQYFGPGTRLLVL.